This T cell receptor (beta chain) stems from a study of T cell repertoires in cytomegalovirus infection. Study-wide context: Selection of CMV epitopes for the study included recently identified HLA-C-restricted and well-studied HLA-B-restricted ones. Signatures in public TCR beta sequences pointed to both CMV infection and matching HLA type. Study observations and caveats: HLA-C-restricted CMV-specific TCR beta clonotypes were dominant in the ex vivo response.

This clonotype was observed at least ten times. Its specificity is unknown. TCRdb processed the reads anew with MiXCR; each CDR3 protein has one entry. The sample lists approximately 1,000,000 distinct CDR3 sequences, roughly 30% occurring once. The CDR3 is 16 amino acids. Germline V lookup: CDR1 MGHRA, CDR2 YSYEKL. J lost 2 bases, V lost 1 base, and 4 bases had no gene match. The chain joins TRBV4-1 to TRBJ2-4; 8 nucleotides line up with TRBD1. The clonotype was recovered from a human donor in good health (CMV status not recorded). Some clones in this sample may be carry-over from other donors' samples. The sample was cultured CD8+ T cells from PBMCs, taken from culture after CMV antigen stimulation. CDR3 coding DNA: TGCGCCAGCAGCCAAGGGGGACAGGCGACCAAAAACATTCAGTACTTC. Translation gives CASSQGGQATKNIQYF.